Reported below is one T cell receptor (beta chain). With V trimmed by 7 bases and J by 3 bases, 11 bases remained unmatched. This CDR3 has 15 amino acids. This entry is derived from a study of tumor-infiltrating lymphocytes in primary liver carcinoma. A constant-region primer primed TCR beta cDNA synthesis from 500 to 550 ng of total RNA. Researchers made the TCR beta libraries by running three nested multiplex PCR rounds with slightly modified ARM-PCR. The first two PCR rounds used TRBV1-TRBV30 primers with a Cbeta primer, nine to ten cycles each. TCRdb analysed the multiplex PCR reads with MiXCR anew, one entry per CDR3 protein. This table has 60,000 or so distinct CDR3 sequences, less than 75% appearing once. Co-extraction yielded RNA and DNA from 20-30 mg of unsorted bulk tissue. Patients were chronically HBV-infected and treatment-naive. Every tumor contributed samples taken at five separate regions.

This chain links TRBV12-3 or TRBV12-4 with TRBJ2-5, with 7 bases identical to TRBD2. The sample was liver tumor tissue from sampling region 2. Subset in this sample: tumor region T2, inferior pole. The source is a man in his forties or fifties with primary liver carcinoma and hepatitis B virus infection. The CDR3 reads CASMETSRKKETQYF. As DNA, the CDR3 is TGTGCCAGCATGGAGACTAGCAGAAAGAAAGAGACCCAGTACTTC.